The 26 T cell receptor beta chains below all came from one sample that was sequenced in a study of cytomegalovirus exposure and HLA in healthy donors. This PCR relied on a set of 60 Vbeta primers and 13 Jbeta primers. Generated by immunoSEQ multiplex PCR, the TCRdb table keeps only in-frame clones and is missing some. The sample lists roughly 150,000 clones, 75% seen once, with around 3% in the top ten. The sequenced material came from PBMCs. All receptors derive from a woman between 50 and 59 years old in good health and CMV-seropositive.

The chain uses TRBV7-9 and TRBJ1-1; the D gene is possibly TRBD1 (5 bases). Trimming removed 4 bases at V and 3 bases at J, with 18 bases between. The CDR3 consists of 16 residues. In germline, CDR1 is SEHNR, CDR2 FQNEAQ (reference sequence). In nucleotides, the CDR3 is TGTGCCAGCAGCTCATACGGACCGCGGGGGGACACTGAAGCTTTCTTT. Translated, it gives CASSSYGPRGDTEAFF. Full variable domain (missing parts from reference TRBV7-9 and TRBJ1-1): DTGVSQNPRHKITKRGQNVTFRCDPISEHNRLYWYRQTLGQGPEFLTYFQNEAQLEKSRLLSDRFSAERPKGSFSTLEIQRTEQGDSAMYLCASSSYGPRGDTEAFFGQGTRLTVV.

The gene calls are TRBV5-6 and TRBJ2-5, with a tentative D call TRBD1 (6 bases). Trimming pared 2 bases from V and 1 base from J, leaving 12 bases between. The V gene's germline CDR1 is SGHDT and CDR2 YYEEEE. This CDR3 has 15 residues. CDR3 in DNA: TGTGCCAGCAGCTTAATCGGCAGGGGCCAAGAGACCCAGTACTTC. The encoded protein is CASSLIGRGQETQYF.

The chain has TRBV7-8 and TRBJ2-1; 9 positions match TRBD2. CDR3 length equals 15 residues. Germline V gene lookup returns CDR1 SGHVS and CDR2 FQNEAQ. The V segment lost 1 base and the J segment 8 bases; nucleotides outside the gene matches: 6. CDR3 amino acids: CASSLVLAGVYEQFF. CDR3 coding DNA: TGTGCCAGCAGCTTAGTGTTAGCGGGGGTCTATGAGCAGTTCTTC.

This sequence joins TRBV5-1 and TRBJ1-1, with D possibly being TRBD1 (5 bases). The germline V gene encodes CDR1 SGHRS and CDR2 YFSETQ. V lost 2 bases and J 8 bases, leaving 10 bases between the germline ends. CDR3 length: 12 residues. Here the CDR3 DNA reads TGCGCCAGCAGCTTTCCGCAGGGAGAAGCTTTCTTT. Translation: CASSFPQGEAFF.

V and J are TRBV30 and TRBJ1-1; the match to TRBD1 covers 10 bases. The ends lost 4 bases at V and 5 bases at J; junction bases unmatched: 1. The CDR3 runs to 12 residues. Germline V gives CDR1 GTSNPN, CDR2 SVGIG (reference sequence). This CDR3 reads CAWKGQGTEAFF. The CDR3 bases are TGTGCCTGGAAGGGACAGGGGACTGAAGCTTTCTTT.

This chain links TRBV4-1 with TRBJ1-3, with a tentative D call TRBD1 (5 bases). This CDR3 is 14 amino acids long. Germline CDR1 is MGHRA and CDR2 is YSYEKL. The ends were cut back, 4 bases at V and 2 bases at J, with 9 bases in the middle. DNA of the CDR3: TGCGCCAGCAGCCGGGGGGGGACTGGAAACACCATATATTTT. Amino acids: CASSRGGTGNTIYF.

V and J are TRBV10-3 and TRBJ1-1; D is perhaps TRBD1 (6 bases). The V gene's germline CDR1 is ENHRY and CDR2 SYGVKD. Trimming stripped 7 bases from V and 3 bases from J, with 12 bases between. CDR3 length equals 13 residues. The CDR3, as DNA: TGTGCCATCAACGGGGAGGGGGACACTGAAGCTTTCTTT. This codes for CAINGEGDTEAFF.

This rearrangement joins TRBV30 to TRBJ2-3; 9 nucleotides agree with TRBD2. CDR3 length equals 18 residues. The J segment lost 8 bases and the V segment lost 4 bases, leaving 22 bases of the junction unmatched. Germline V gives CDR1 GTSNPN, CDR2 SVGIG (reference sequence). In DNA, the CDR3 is TGTGCCTGGACGAAGATCCCCGCGGGGGGGGGACTTTTAGGTACGCAGTATTTT. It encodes CAWTKIPAGGGLLGTQYF.

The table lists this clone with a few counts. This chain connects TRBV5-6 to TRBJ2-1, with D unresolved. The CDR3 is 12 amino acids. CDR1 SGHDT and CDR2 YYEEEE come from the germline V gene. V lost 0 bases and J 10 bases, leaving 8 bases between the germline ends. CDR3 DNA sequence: TGTGCCAGCAGCTTGGCAGGCCCCGAGCAGTTCTTC. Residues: CASSLAGPEQFF.

In nucleotides, the CDR3 is TGTGCCAGCAGTGACTCCCCCGCCCCGGGGAATGAGCAGTTCTTC. It encodes CASSDSPAPGNEQFF. The chain combines TRBV6-1 with TRBJ2-1; a weak D match, TRBD2 (5 bases). This CDR3 is built from 15 residues. Between the trimmed V and J ends, which lost 3 bases and 7 bases, there was a span of 16 bases. Germline V gives CDR1 MNHNS, CDR2 SASEGT.

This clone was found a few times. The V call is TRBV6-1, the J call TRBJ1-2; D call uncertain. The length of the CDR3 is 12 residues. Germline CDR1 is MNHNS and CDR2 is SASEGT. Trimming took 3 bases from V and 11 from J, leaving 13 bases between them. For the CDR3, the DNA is TGTGCCAGCAGTGAGGAGGGAATCGGATACACCTTC. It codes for CASSEEGIGYTF.

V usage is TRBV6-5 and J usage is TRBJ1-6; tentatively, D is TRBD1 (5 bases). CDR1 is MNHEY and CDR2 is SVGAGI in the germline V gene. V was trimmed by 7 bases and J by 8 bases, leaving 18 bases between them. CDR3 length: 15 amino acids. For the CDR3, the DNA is TGTGCCAGCAAGGATCCACTTGGGGCTGATTCACCCCTCCACTTT. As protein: CASKDPLGADSPLHF.

In nucleotides, the CDR3 is TGTGCCAGCAGTTACTCTCCATATGGCTACACCTTC. The encoded protein is CASSYSPYGYTF. The rearrangement links TRBV6-6 to TRBJ1-2; no reliable D call. Germline V lookup: CDR1 MNHNY, CDR2 SVGAGI (reference sequence). The length of the CDR3 is 12 residues. V was pared by 0 bases and J by 5 bases, with 4 bases between.

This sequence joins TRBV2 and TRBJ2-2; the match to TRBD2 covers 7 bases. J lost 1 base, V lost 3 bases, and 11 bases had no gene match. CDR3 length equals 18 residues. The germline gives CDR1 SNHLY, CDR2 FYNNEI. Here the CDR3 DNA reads TGTGCCAGCAGTGAGCGAAGTGGAGGACTAGAGAACACCGGGGAGCTGTTTTTT. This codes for CASSERSGGLENTGELFF.

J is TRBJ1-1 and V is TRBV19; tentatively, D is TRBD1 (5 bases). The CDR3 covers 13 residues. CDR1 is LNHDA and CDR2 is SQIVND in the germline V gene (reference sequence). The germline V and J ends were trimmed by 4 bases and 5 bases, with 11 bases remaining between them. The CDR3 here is CASSRQLGTEAFF. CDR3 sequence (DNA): TGTGCCAGTAGTAGACAGTTGGGAACTGAAGCTTTCTTT.

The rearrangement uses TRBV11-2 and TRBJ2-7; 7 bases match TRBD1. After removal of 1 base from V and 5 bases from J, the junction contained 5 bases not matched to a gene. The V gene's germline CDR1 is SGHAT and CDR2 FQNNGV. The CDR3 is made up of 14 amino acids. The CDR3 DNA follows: TGTGCCAGCAGCTTAGCGCTAGGGGGCGACGAGCAGTACTTC. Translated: CASSLALGGDEQYF. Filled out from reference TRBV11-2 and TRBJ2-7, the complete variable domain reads EAGVAQSPRYKIIEKRQSVAFWCNPISGHATLYWYQQILGQGPKLLIQFQNNGVVDDSQLPKDRFSAERLKGVDSTLKIQPAKLEDSAVYLCASSLALGGDEQYFGPGTRLTVT.

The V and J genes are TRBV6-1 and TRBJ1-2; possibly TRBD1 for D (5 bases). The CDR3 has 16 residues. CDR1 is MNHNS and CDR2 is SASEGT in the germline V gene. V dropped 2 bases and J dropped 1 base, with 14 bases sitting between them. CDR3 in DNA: TGTGCCAGCAGTGAATATTTCCAGGGTATTAACTATGGCTACACCTTC. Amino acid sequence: CASSEYFQGINYGYTF.

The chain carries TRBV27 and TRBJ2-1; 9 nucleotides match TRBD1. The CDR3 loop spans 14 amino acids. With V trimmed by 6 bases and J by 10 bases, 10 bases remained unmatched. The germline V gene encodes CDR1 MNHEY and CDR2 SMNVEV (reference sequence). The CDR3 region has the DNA TGTGCCAGCAGCCGGGACAGGGTATCGAGCGAGCAGTTCTTC. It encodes CASSRDRVSSEQFF.

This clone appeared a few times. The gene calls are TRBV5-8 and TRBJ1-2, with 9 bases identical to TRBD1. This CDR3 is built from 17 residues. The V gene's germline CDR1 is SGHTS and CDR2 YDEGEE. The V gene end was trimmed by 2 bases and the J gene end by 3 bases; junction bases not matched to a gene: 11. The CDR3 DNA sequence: TGTGCCAGCAGCTTATCCCGGGACAGGGCTGAATACTATGGCTACACCTTC. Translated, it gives CASSLSRDRAEYYGYTF.

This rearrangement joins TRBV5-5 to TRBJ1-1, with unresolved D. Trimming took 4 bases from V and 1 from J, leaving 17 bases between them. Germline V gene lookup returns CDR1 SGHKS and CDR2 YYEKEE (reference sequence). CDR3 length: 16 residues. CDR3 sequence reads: CASSPLMMERNTEAFF. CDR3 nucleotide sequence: TGTGCCAGCAGCCCCCTGATGATGGAGAGGAACACTGAAGCTTTCTTT.

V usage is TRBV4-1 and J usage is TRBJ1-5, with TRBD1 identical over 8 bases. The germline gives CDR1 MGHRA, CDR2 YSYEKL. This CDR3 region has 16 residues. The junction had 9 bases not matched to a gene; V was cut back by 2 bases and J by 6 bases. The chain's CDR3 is CASSQSSGQVRQPQHF. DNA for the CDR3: TGCGCCAGCAGCCAATCCTCGGGACAGGTCCGTCAGCCCCAGCATTTT.

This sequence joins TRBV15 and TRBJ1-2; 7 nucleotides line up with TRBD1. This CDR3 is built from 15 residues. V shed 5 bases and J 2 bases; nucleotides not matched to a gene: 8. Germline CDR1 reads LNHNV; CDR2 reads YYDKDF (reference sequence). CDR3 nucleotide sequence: TGTGCCACCAGCCGCCGGACAGGCAACAACTATGGCTACACCTTC. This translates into CATSRRTGNNYGYTF.

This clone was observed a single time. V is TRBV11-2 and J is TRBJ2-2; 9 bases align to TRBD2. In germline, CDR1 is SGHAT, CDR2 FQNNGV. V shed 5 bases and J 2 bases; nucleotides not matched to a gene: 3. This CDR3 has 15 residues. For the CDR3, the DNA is TGTGCCAGCAGCCTTAGCGGGGGAAACACCGGGGAGCTGTTTTTT. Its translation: CASSLSGGNTGELFF.

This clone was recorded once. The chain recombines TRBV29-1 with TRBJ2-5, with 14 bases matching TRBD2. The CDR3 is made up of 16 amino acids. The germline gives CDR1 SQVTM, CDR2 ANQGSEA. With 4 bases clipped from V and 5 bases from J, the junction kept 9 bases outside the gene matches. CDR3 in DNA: TGCAGCGTTGCGGGGACTAGCGGGGGAGAGGGGGAGACCCAGTACTTC. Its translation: CSVAGTSGGEGETQYF. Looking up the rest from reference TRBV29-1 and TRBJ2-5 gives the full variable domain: SAVISQKPSRDICQRGTSLTIQCQVDSQVTMMFWYRQQPGQSLTLIATANQGSEATYESGFVIDKFPISRPNLTFSTLTVSNMSPEDSSIYLCSVAGTSGGEGETQYFGPGTRLLVL.

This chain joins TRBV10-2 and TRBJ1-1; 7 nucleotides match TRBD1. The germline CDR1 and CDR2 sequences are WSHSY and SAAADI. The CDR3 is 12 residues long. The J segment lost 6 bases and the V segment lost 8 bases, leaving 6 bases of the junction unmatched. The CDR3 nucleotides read TGCGCCAGCCGAGGGGGCTGGTCTGAAGCTTTCTTT. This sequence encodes CASRGGWSEAFF.

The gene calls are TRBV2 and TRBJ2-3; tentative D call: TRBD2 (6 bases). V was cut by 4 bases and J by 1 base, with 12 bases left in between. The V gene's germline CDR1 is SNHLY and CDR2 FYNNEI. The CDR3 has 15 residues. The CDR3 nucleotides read TGTGCCAGCAGTGTTGGTAGCGGCGGCACAGATACGCAGTATTTT. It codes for CASSVGSGGTDTQYF.